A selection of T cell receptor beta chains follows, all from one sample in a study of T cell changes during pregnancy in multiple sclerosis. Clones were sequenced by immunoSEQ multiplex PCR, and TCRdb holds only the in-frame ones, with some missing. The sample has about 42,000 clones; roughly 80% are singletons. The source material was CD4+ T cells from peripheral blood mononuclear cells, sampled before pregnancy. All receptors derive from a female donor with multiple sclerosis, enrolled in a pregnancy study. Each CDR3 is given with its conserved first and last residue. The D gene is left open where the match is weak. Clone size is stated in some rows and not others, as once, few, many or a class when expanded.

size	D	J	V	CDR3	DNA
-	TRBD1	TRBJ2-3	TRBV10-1	CASSEGQVTDTQYF	TGCGCCAGCAGTGAGGGACAGGTGACAGATACGCAGTATTTT
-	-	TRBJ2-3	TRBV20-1	CSPNLRDSQYF	TGCAGTCCCAACCTCCGGGATAGCCAGTATTTT
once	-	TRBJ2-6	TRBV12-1	CASSFGGDRVGKAGANVLTF	TGTGCCAGCAGCTTTGGGGGTGACAGGGTAGGGAAAGCTGGGGCCAACGTCCTGACTTTC
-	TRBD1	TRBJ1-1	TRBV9	CASSVDPGTGNTEAFF	TGTGCCAGCAGCGTAGATCCCGGGACAGGGAACACTGAAGCTTTCTTT
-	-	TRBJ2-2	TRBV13	CASSLVAQANTGELFF	TGTGCCAGCAGCTTAGTAGCGCAGGCGAACACCGGGGAGCTGTTTTTT
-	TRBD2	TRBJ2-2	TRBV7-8	CASSPRGVTAGELFF	TGTGCCAGCAGCCCCCGGGGGGTTACGGCCGGGGAGCTGTTTTTT
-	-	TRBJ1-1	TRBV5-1	CASSSLAGNTEAFF	TGCGCCAGCAGCTCCCTCGCCGGGAACACTGAAGCTTTCTTT
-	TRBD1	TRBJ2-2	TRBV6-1	CASSTGGDTGELFF	TGTGCCAGTTCGACAGGGGGCGACACCGGGGAGCTGTTTTTT
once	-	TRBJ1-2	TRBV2	CASTYSYGYTF	TGTGCCAGCACATACAGCTATGGCTACACCTTC
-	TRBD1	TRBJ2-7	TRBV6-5	CASSSGTGPNEQYF	TGTGCCAGCAGTTCCGGGACAGGACCTAACGAGCAGTACTTC
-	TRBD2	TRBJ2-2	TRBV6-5	CASSSQLAGSTGELFF	TGTGCCAGCAGTTCACAACTAGCGGGCAGCACCGGGGAGCTGTTTTTT
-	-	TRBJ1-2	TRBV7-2	CASSLAGVGGYTF	TGTGCCAGCAGCTTAGCAGGAGTCGGTGGCTACACCTTC
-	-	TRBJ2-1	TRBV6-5	CASSYHGPGYNEQFF	TGTGCCAGCAGTTACCACGGACCGGGATACAATGAGCAGTTCTTC
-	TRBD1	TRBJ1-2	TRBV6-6	CASSYSMGTGDYGYTF	TGTGCCAGCAGTTACTCTATGGGGACAGGAGACTATGGCTACACCTTC
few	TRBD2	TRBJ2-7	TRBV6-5	CASSLRPSGSSYEQYF	TGTGCCAGCAGTTTACGGCCTAGCGGGTCCTCCTACGAGCAGTACTTC
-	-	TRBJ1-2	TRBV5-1	CASSLGSRGYTF	TGCGCCAGCAGCTTGGGGTCTCGGGGCTACACCTTC
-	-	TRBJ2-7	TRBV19	CASSGPGFYEQYF	TGTGCCAGTAGTGGACCGGGGTTCTACGAGCAGTACTTC
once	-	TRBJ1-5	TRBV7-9	CASSPLGGPLQPQHF	TGTGCCAGCAGCCCACTCGGGGGGCCGCTTCAGCCCCAGCATTTT
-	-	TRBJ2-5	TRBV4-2	CASSPLQGGKETQYF	TGTGCCAGCAGCCCCCTACAAGGCGGAAAAGAGACCCAGTACTTC
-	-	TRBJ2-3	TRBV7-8	CASSLRRRITDTQYF	TGTGCCAGCAGCTTACGGCGGCGGATCACAGATACGCAGTATTTT
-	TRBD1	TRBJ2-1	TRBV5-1	CASSSTGDEQFF	TGCGCCAGCAGCTCGACAGGGGATGAGCAGTTCTTC
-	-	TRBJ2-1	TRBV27	CASSFLDRTNEQFF	TGTGCCAGCAGTTTCCTGGACAGAACCAATGAGCAGTTCTTC
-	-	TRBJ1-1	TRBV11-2	CASSLEDDREAFF	TGTGCCAGCAGCTTGGAGGATGACAGGGAAGCTTTCTTT
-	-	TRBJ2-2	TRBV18	CASSHKKDTILTGELFF	TGTGCCAGCTCACACAAAAAAGACACCATACTCACCGGGGAGCTGTTTTTT
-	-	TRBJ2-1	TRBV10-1	CASSTFRLSSYNEQFF	TGCGCCAGCAGTACTTTTCGACTCAGCTCCTACAATGAGCAGTTCTTC
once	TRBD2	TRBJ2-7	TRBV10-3	CAITLWTSIYEQYF	TGTGCCATCACATTGTGGACTAGCATCTACGAGCAGTACTTC
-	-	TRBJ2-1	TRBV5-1	CASSLELLSSYNEQFF	TGCGCCAGCAGCTTGGAACTACTCAGCTCCTACAATGAGCAGTTCTTC
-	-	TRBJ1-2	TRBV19	CASSPADANFYGYTF	TGTGCCAGTAGTCCGGCGGATGCGAACTTCTATGGCTACACCTTC
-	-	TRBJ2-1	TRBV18	CASVQGIELEQFF	TGTGCCAGCGTACAGGGTATCGAGCTGGAGCAGTTCTTC
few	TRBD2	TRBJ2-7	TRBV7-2	CASSEQGGPNEQYF	TGTGCCAGCAGCGAGCAGGGAGGGCCTAACGAGCAGTACTTC
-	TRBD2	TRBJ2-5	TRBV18	CASSWQSGSGETQYF	TGTGCCAGCTCATGGCAGAGCGGGAGTGGGGAGACCCAGTACTTC
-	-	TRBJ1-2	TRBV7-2	CASSPAAGVNYGYTF	TGTGCCAGCAGCCCTGCGGCGGGGGTGAACTATGGCTACACCTTC
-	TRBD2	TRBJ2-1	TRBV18	CASSPPPSGGVSYNEQFF	TGTGCCAGCTCACCACCGCCTAGCGGGGGGGTCTCCTACAATGAGCAGTTCTTC
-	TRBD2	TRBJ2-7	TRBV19	CASSIGTSRYEQYF	TGTGCCAGTAGTATTGGGACTAGCAGATACGAGCAGTACTTC
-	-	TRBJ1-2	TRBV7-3	CASSVEDKGYGYTF	TGTGCCAGCAGCGTAGAGGACAAAGGGTATGGCTACACCTTC
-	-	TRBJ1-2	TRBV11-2	CASSLEWTVNYGYTF	TGTGCCAGCAGCTTAGAATGGACAGTGAACTATGGCTACACCTTC
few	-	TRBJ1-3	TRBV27	CASLSRQVPGNTIYF	TGTGCCAGCTTATCCCGACAGGTCCCTGGAAACACCATATATTTT